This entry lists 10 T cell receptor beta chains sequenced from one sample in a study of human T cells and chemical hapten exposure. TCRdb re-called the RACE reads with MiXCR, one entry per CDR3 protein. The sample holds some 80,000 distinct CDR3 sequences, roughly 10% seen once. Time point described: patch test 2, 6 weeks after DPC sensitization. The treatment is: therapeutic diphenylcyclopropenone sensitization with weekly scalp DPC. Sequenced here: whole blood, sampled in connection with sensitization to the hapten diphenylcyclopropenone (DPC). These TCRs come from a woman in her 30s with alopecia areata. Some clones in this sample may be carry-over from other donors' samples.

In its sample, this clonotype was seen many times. This CDR3 reads CASRSGTAPGYTF. In DNA form, the CDR3 reads TGTGCCAGCAGATCCGGGACAGCGCCTGGCTACACCTTC. V is TRBV28 and J is TRBJ1-2; the match to TRBD1 covers 7 bases. The CDR3 loop spans 13 amino acids. In germline, CDR1 is MDHEN, CDR2 SYDVKM. The ends lost 6 bases at V and 7 bases at J; junction bases unmatched: 8.

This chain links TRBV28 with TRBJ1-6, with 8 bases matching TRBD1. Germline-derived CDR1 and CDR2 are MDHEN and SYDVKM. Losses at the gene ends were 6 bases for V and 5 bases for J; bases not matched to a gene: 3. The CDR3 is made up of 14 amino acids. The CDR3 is CASSPGQDNSPLHF. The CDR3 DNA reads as TGTGCCAGCAGCCCGGGACAGGATAATTCACCCCTCCACTTT.

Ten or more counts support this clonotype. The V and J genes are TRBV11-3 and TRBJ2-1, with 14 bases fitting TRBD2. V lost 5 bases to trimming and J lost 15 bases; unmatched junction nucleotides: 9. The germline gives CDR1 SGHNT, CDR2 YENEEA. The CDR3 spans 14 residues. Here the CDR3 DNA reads TGTGCCAGCAGCCTATCCGGGACTAGCGGGGGTTTGTTCTTC. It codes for CASSLSGTSGGLFF.

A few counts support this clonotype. The DNA of the CDR3 is TGCGCCAGCAGCCAAGGTGACCGGGGTTCAGTGAGCAATCAGCCCCAGCATTTT. Residues: CASSQGDRGSVSNQPQHF. This chain uses TRBV4-1 with TRBJ1-5; no firm D call. This CDR3 has 18 residues. The V end lost 1 base, the J end lost 1 base, and 17 bases lay between the germline ends. Germline lookup yields CDR1 MGHRA and CDR2 YSYEKL.

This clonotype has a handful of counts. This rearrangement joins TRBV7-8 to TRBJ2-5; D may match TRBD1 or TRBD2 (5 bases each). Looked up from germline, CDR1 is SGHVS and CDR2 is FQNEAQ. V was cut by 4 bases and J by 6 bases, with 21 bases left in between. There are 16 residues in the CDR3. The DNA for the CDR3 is TGTGCCAGCAGCTATCCGGGCCGAGAGGGGTACCAGACCCAGTACTTC. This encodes CASSYPGREGYQTQYF.

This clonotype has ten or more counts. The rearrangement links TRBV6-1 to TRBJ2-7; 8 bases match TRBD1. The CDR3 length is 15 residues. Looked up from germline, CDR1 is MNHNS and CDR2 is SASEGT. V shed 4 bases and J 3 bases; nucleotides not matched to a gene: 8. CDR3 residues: CASSGQGQEFYEQYF. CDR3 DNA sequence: TGTGCCAGCAGTGGGCAGGGACAGGAGTTCTACGAGCAGTACTTC.

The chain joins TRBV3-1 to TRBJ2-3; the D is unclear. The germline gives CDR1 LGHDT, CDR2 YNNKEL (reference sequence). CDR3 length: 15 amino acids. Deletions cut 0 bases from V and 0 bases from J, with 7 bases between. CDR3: CASSQDGLSTDTQYF. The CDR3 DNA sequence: TGTGCCAGCAGCCAAGATGGGCTAAGCACAGATACGCAGTATTTT.

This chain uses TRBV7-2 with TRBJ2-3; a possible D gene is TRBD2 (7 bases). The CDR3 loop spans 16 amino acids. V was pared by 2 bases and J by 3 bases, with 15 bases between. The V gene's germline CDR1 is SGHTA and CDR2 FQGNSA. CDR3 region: CASSLWGGLGTDTQYF. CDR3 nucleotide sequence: TGTGCCAGCAGCTTATGGGGGGGCCTTGGTACAGATACGCAGTATTTT.

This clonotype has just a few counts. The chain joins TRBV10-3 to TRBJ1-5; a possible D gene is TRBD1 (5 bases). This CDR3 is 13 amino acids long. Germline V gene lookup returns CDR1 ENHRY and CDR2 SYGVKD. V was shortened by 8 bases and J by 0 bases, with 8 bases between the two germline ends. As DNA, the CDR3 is TGTGCCATCTCGACAGATAGCAATCAGCCCCAGCATTTT. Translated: CAISTDSNQPQHF.

The CDR3 sequence is CASGLAGETDTQYF. The CDR3 bases are TGTGCCAGCGGGTTAGCGGGAGAGACAGATACGCAGTATTTT. The chain joins TRBV28 to TRBJ2-3; 9 bases agree with TRBD2. The CDR3 totals 14 residues. The V gene end was trimmed by 8 bases and the J gene end by 3 bases; junction bases not matched to a gene: 6. Looked up from germline, CDR1 is MDHEN and CDR2 is SYDVKM. Full variable domain (missing parts from reference TRBV28 and TRBJ2-3): DVKVTQSSRYLVKRTGEKVFLECVQDMDHENMFWYRQDPGLGLRLIYFSYDVKMKEKGDIPEGYSVSREKKERFSLILESASTNQTSMYLCASGLAGETDTQYFGPGTRLTVL.